The 31 T cell receptor beta chains below come from one sample, sequenced in a study of T cell responses to AZD1222 COVID-19 vaccine. The table came from immunoSEQ multiplex PCR; TCRdb's copy has only in-frame clones and leaves some out. The table has around 95,000 clones, 85% to 90% seen once. Sequenced material: peripheral blood, taken on day 0 of AZD1222 vaccination. The receptors were gathered from an adult in good health.

This clone is medium-sized in the sample. V and J are TRBV19 and TRBJ1-2; no definite D call. The CDR3 loop spans 10 amino acids. Trimming removed 7 bases at V and 5 bases at J, with 5 bases between. In germline, CDR1 is LNHDA, CDR2 SQIVND (reference sequence). The CDR3 DNA reads TGTGCCAGTAAAAGTTATGGCTACACCTTC. It is translated as CASKSYGYTF.

The rearrangement links TRBV3-1 (or the pseudogene TRBV3-2) to TRBJ2-3; D remains unclear. CDR3 length: 14 residues. In germline, CDR1 is LGHDT, CDR2 YNNKEL (reference sequence). Trimming left V 4 bases short and J 6 bases short, with 14 bases between. CDR3 DNA sequence: TGTGCCAGCAGCCCCCTAGTGTCAGTCGATACGCAGTATTTT. It translates to CASSPLVSVDTQYF.

The chain combines TRBV19 with TRBJ1-3; D is ambiguous. Germline lookup yields CDR1 LNHDA and CDR2 SQIVND (reference sequence). Trimming shortened V by 5 bases and J by 0 bases, and 5 bases separated the two germline ends. This CDR3 region has 13 residues. The CDR3, as DNA: TGTGCCAGTAGTGAGAGCTCTGGAAACACCATATATTTT. Its protein product is CASSESSGNTIYF. Filled out from reference TRBV19 and TRBJ1-3, the complete variable domain reads DGGITQSPKYLFRKEGQNVTLSCEQNLNHDAMYWYRQDPGQGLRLIYYSQIVNDFQKGDIAEGYSVSREKKESFPLTVTSAQKNPTAFYLCASSESSGNTIYFGEGSWLTVV.

This clone was seen only once. This chain uses TRBV6-5 with TRBJ2-7, with D tentatively TRBD2 (5 bases). The germline V and J ends were trimmed by 0 bases and 2 bases, with 11 bases remaining between them. The CDR3 is made up of 15 amino acids. Germline CDR1 and CDR2: MNHEY and SVGAGI. The CDR3 region is CASSYSSPGTYEQYF. CDR3 coding DNA: TGTGCCAGCAGTTACTCGTCACCGGGGACCTACGAGCAGTACTTC.

The chain links TRBV5-1 to TRBJ1-1, with a possible D match to TRBD1 (5 bases). Trimming cost V 0 bases and J 1 base, with 13 bases left between them. Germline V gene lookup returns CDR1 SGHRS and CDR2 YFSETQ. The CDR3 spans 16 residues. CDR3 in DNA: TGCGCCAGCAGCTTGGTGGGAGGGAGGGGGAACACTGAAGCTTTCTTT. As protein: CASSLVGGRGNTEAFF.

The gene calls are TRBV10-1 and TRBJ2-1, with D possibly TRBD1 on 5 matching bases. Trimming removed 2 bases from V and 6 bases from J, with 23 bases in between. This CDR3 region has 18 residues. The germline CDR1 and CDR2 sequences are WNHNN and SYGVQD (reference sequence). CDR3 DNA: TGCGCCAGCAGTGAGCGCTCCCTGGTTACAGGTGATCTCAATGAGCAGTTCTTC. This codes for CASSERSLVTGDLNEQFF.

Only one count was recorded for this clone. CDR3 sequence reads: CASSAGNAYEQYF. DNA of the CDR3: TGTGCCAGCAGTGCGGGGAATGCCTACGAGCAGTACTTC. V and J are TRBV25-1 and TRBJ2-7; TRBD2 might be the D (5 bases). The CDR3 has 13 residues. V was trimmed by 4 bases and J by 2 bases, leaving 9 bases between them. Per germline, CDR1 MGHDK and CDR2 SYGVNS.

There are a few counts of this clone. Here the CDR3 DNA reads TGTGCCAGCAGCTTAACCCAGGGGGGGACTGAAGCTTTCTTT. Amino acid sequence: CASSLTQGGTEAFF. V gene TRBV11-1 combines with J gene TRBJ1-1, with 7 bases fitting TRBD1. The V and J ends lost 2 bases and 5 bases, in that order; junction bases with no gene match: 5. Germline lookup yields CDR1 SGHAT and CDR2 FQDESV (reference sequence). The CDR3 sequence is 14 residues long.

The CDR3 nucleotides read TGTGCCAGCACCACGACCCCATACTATGGCTACACCTTC. Encoded protein: CASTTTPYYGYTF. V is TRBV12-3 or TRBV12-4 and J is TRBJ1-2; no definite D call. CDR3 length: 13 residues. Trimming cost V 7 bases and J 3 bases, with 12 bases left between them.

This sequence joins TRBV9 and TRBJ1-2; D gene ambiguous. CDR3 length equals 16 residues. Germline CDR1 and CDR2: SGDLS and YYNGEE. V lost 2 bases and J 4 bases, leaving 18 bases between the germline ends. The CDR3 protein is CASSVGLTDGFYGYTF. The CDR3 DNA follows: TGTGCCAGCAGCGTTGGTTTAACGGACGGGTTCTATGGCTACACCTTC.

The chain has TRBV5-4 and TRBJ2-7; TRBD1 matches at 9 bases. CDR3 size: 15 residues. The trim removed 4 bases at V and 3 bases at J, leaving 8 bases unmatched. The germline gives CDR1 SGHNT, CDR2 YYREEE (reference sequence). This chain's CDR3 is CASSVTGTGIYEQYF. As DNA, the CDR3 is TGTGCCAGCAGCGTGACCGGGACAGGGATCTACGAGCAGTACTTC.

J is TRBJ2-3 and V is TRBV4-2; 7 nucleotides line up with TRBD1. J was trimmed by 3 bases and V by 1 base; bases with no gene match: 4. Germline V gene lookup returns CDR1 LGHNA and CDR2 YNFKEQ. The CDR3 consists of 15 residues. Written as DNA, the CDR3 is TGTGCCAGCAGCCAAGGACCACAGGGGACAGATACGCAGTATTTT. The encoded protein is CASSQGPQGTDTQYF.

V gene TRBV20-1 combines with J gene TRBJ1-2, with D hard to call. Deletions cut 1 base from V and 4 bases from J, with 4 bases between. The CDR3 has 11 amino acids. The germline CDR1 and CDR2 sequences are DFQATT and SNEGSKA (reference sequence). The CDR3 sequence: CSARVFYGYTF. The CDR3 DNA sequence: TGCAGTGCTAGAGTTTTCTATGGCTACACCTTC.

This chain's CDR3 is CASSDLADTYNEQFF. The CDR3 DNA reads as TGCGCCAGCAGCGACTTAGCGGACACATACAATGAGCAGTTCTTC. V and J are TRBV4-3 and TRBJ2-1, with a possible D match to TRBD2 (6 bases). V shed 5 bases and J shed 4 bases, with 15 bases lying between them. Germline loops: CDR1 LGHNA, CDR2 YSLEER. CDR3 length: 15 residues.

This clone was recorded a few times. The chain combines TRBV7-9 with TRBJ2-1; 13 bases agree with TRBD2. J gave up 6 bases and V 2 bases, and 10 bases lay outside the gene matches. This CDR3 has 18 amino acids. CDR1 and CDR2 from the germline V gene are SEHNR and FQNEAQ (reference sequence). The CDR3 DNA reads as TGTGCCAGCAGCTTAAGGAGACTAGCGGGGGGAGGCTCCAATGAGCAGTTCTTC. Its protein product is CASSLRRLAGGGSNEQFF. Complete variable domain (other parts from reference TRBV7-9 and TRBJ2-1): DTGVSQNPRHKITKRGQNVTFRCDPISEHNRLYWYRQTLGQGPEFLTYFQNEAQLEKSRLLSDRFSAERPKGSFSTLEIQRTEQGDSAMYLCASSLRRLAGGGSNEQFFGPGTRLTVL.

The chain joins TRBV27 to TRBJ1-3; 10 positions match TRBD1. Per germline, CDR1 MNHEY and CDR2 SMNVEV (reference sequence). The junction had 3 bases not matched to a gene; V was cut back by 6 bases and J by 4 bases. This CDR3 has 14 amino acids. CDR3 sequence reads: CASRTDRGGNTIYF. In nucleotides, the CDR3 is TGTGCCAGCAGGACGGACAGGGGGGGAAACACCATATATTTT.

This clone was detected a few times. The chain recombines TRBV19 with TRBJ1-1, with D maybe TRBD1 (6 bases). The CDR3 runs 15 residues. Germline values: CDR1 LNHDA, CDR2 SQIVND (reference sequence). V was pared by 9 bases and J by 5 bases, with 22 bases between. The CDR3 spells CASHDRPQRRTEAFF. CDR3 bases: TGTGCCAGCCACGACAGGCCCCAGCGGCGGACTGAAGCTTTCTTT.

The chain carries TRBV4-1 and TRBJ1-5; D is undetermined. Germline loops: CDR1 MGHRA, CDR2 YSYEKL. V lost 0 bases, J lost 2 bases, and 11 bases lay in between. This CDR3 contains 16 residues. CDR3 DNA sequence: TGCGCCAGCAGCCAAGATTTCGGCCAGGGCAATCAGCCCCAGCATTTT. It codes for CASSQDFGQGNQPQHF.

This chain links TRBV7-9 with TRBJ2-5, with 9 bases identical to TRBD1. The CDR3 is 14 amino acids. CDR1 is SEHNR, CDR2 FQNEAQ, per germline (reference sequence). The trim removed 3 bases at V and 5 bases at J, leaving 4 bases unmatched. CDR3 protein: CASSFDRGTETQYF. In nucleotides, the CDR3 is TGTGCCAGCAGCTTTGACAGGGGGACGGAGACCCAGTACTTC. Filled out from reference TRBV7-9 and TRBJ2-5, the complete variable domain reads DTGVSQNPRHKITKRGQNVTFRCDPISEHNRLYWYRQTLGQGPEFLTYFQNEAQLEKSRLLSDRFSAERPKGSFSTLEIQRTEQGDSAMYLCASSFDRGTETQYFGPGTRLLVL.

This clone was seen repeatedly, ten times or more. Other nucleotide sequences from this sample produce the same CDR3. The chain uses TRBV7-3 and TRBJ1-1; D is perhaps TRBD1 (6 bases). Germline V gene data show CDR1 as SGHTA and CDR2 as FQGTGA. CDR3 length equals 13 residues. The V and J ends lost 5 bases and 2 bases respectively, with 9 bases between them. The CDR3 region has the DNA TGTGCCAGCAGCAAAGGGGGAAACACTGAAGCTTTCTTT. This gives the protein CASSKGGNTEAFF.

The genes are TRBV6-6 and TRBJ2-2; 7 bases line up with TRBD1. The CDR3 is made up of 15 amino acids. Trimming at V came to 6 bases and at J to 2 bases, leaving 6 bases not matched to a gene. CDR1 and CDR2 (germline): MNHNY, SVGAGI (reference sequence). The CDR3 DNA is TGTGCCAGCAGCATACAGGGGTACAACACCGGGGAGCTGTTTTTT. This codes for CASSIQGYNTGELFF.

The chain's CDR3 is CASSPQTGNEAFF. DNA of the CDR3: TGTGCCAGCTCACCCCAGACAGGGAATGAAGCTTTCTTT. The gene calls are TRBV18 and TRBJ1-1, with 7 bases identical to TRBD1. The CDR3 has 13 residues. The ends lost 3 bases at V and 7 bases at J; junction bases unmatched: 5. CDR1 and CDR2 (germline): KGHSH, LQKENI. Full variable domain (remainder filled in from reference TRBV18 and TRBJ1-1): NAGVMQNPRHLVRRRGQEARLRCSPMKGHSHVYWYRQLPEEGLKFMVYLQKENIIDESGMPKERFSAEFPKEGPSILRIQQVVRGDSAAYFCASSPQTGNEAFFGQGTRLTVV.

The chain couples TRBV28 to TRBJ1-2; TRBD1 aligns across 8 bases. CDR1 and CDR2 (germline): MDHEN, SYDVKM. Trimming cost V 7 bases and J 4 bases; bases outside gene matches: 8. This CDR3 spans 14 amino acids. This CDR3 reads CASTQGASLYGYTF. DNA for the CDR3: TGTGCCAGCACCCAGGGGGCGTCCCTCTATGGCTACACCTTC.

Regarding this clone: The sample holds other DNA sequences that translate to the same CDR3. The chain couples TRBV12-3 or TRBV12-4 to TRBJ1-5, with D unclear. V was clipped by 3 bases and J by 1 base, with 4 bases between them. The CDR3 loop spans 13 amino acids. CDR3 amino acids: CASSLGSNQPQHF. The CDR3 bases are TGTGCCAGCAGTTTGGGGAGCAATCAGCCCCAGCATTTT.

The chain is built from TRBV7-2 and TRBJ2-1; the D gene is possibly TRBD2 (7 bases). The length of the CDR3 is 15 residues. Germline CDR1 SGHTA, CDR2 FQGNSA. The V end was cut by 1 base, the J end by 9 bases, with 16 bases between. This chain's CDR3 is CASSLVGGTGGEQFF. The CDR3 DNA reads TGTGCCAGCAGCTTAGTAGGGGGAACGGGGGGTGAGCAGTTCTTC.

V is TRBV9 and J is TRBJ2-7; 10 nucleotides agree with TRBD2. Germline trimming cut 4 bases from V and 3 bases from J; bases unmatched to any gene: 13. Germline loops: CDR1 SGDLS, CDR2 YYNGEE. This CDR3 has 17 residues. This CDR3 reads CASSPTSGITGGYEQYF. In DNA, the CDR3 is TGTGCCAGCAGCCCAACTAGCGGGATTACAGGGGGCTACGAGCAGTACTTC.

This chain joins TRBV7-9 and TRBJ2-6; weak D call: TRBD2 (6 bases). The ends were cut back, 1 base at V and 0 bases at J, with 13 bases in the middle. Germline V lookup: CDR1 SEHNR, CDR2 FQNEAQ (reference sequence). The CDR3 totals 18 residues. CDR3 nucleotide sequence: TGTGCCAGCAGCTTAGTGGGGGGTGAGGACTCTGGGGCCAACGTCCTGACTTTC. Translating gives CASSLVGGEDSGANVLTF.

This sequence joins TRBV14 and TRBJ1-1; D not certain. V dropped 0 bases and J dropped 3 bases, with 17 bases sitting between them. The CDR3 is 17 residues long. Per germline, CDR1 SGHDN and CDR2 FVKESK. The CDR3 is CASSQELMGGVYTEAFF. CDR3 sequence (DNA): TGTGCCAGCAGCCAAGAGCTGATGGGTGGCGTGTACACTGAAGCTTTCTTT.

This chain uses TRBV2 with TRBJ2-1, with D possibly matching TRBD2 (5 bases). The CDR3 consists of 15 residues. Germline CDR1 and CDR2: SNHLY and FYNNEI. V was clipped by 4 bases and J by 3 bases, with 13 bases between them. This CDR3 reads CASSVRAVIYNEQFF. The CDR3 DNA is TGTGCCAGCAGTGTTAGAGCGGTTATCTACAATGAGCAGTTCTTC.

CDR3 coding DNA: TGTGCCAGCAGCGCCCTCCGGGGGGAGATTTACAATGAGCAGTTCTTC. This translates into CASSALRGEIYNEQFF. The chain has TRBV9 and TRBJ2-1; 7 positions agree with TRBD2. The CDR3 covers 16 residues. The V gene end was trimmed by 3 bases and the J gene end by 4 bases; junction bases not matched to a gene: 10. CDR1 and CDR2 from the germline V gene are SGDLS and YYNGEE.

This clone was seen just once. The chain recombines TRBV6-2 or TRBV6-3 with TRBJ2-5; D gene ambiguous. Deletions cut 0 bases from V and 0 bases from J, with 8 bases between. Germline CDR1 MNHEY, CDR2 SVGEGT. The CDR3 consists of 15 residues. The CDR3 here is CASSYSEGNQETQYF. For the CDR3, the DNA is TGTGCCAGCAGTTACTCGGAAGGGAACCAAGAGACCCAGTACTTC.